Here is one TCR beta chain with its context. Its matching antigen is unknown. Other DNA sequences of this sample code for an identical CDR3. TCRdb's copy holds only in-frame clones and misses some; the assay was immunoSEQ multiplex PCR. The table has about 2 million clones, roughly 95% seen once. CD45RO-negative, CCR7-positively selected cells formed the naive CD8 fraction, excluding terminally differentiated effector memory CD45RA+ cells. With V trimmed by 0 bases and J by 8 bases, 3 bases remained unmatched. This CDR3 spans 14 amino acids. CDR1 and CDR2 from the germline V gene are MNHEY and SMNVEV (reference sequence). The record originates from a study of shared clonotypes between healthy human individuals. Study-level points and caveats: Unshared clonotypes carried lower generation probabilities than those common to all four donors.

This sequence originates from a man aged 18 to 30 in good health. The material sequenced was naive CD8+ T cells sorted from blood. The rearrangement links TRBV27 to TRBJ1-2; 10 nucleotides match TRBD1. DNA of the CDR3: TGTGCCAGCAGTTTATCGGGGACAGGGGACGGCTACACCTTC. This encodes CASSLSGTGDGYTF.